A selection of T cell receptor beta chains follows, all from one sample in a study of cytomegalovirus exposure and HLA in healthy donors. Data came from immunoSEQ multiplex PCR; TCRdb stores just in-frame clones and leaves some out. The table includes some 180,000 clones, about 77% detected once. Sequenced sample: PBMCs. These receptors all stem from a female donor in good health and CMV-seronegative. Both conserved end residues are part of each CDR3. The order of the fields is clone size, D gene, V gene, J gene, CDR3 DNA, CDR3 protein. D genes are given only for firm matches. Expanded clones get a size class; other rows say once, few or many, or leave the size out.

clone size: few; D gene: TRBD2; V gene: TRBV7-9; J gene: TRBJ2-2; CDR3 DNA: TGTGCCAGCAGCTTCCCGGGACTAGCGGGAGGGTCCTACACCGGGGAGCTGTTTTTT; CDR3 protein: CASSFPGLAGGSYTGELFF
clone size: few; D gene: TRBD1; V gene: TRBV5-5; J gene: TRBJ2-2; CDR3 DNA: TGTGCCAGCAGCTTGCGACAGGGTGGCACCGGGGAGCTGTTTTTT; CDR3 protein: CASSLRQGGTGELFF
clone size: NA; D gene: TRBD1; V gene: TRBV10-3; J gene: TRBJ1-2; CDR3 DNA: TGTGCCATCAGTGGGGTCGGACAGGGGGCTATTGGCTACACCTTC; CDR3 protein: CAISGVGQGAIGYTF
clone size: NA; D gene: NA; V gene: TRBV19; J gene: TRBJ1-2; CDR3 DNA: TGTGCCAGTAGTATCCCCAGGGGAAGCGGCTACACCTTC; CDR3 protein: CASSIPRGSGYTF
clone size: NA; D gene: NA; V gene: TRBV19; J gene: TRBJ1-1; CDR3 DNA: TGTGCCAGTAGTATTTTGGGAGGCACTGAAGCTTTCTTT; CDR3 protein: CASSILGGTEAFF
clone size: NA; D gene: NA; V gene: TRBV9; J gene: TRBJ2-1; CDR3 DNA: TGTGCCAGCAGCGACAGGTGGCCCGCCCCCAATGAGCAGTTCTTC; CDR3 protein: CASSDRWPAPNEQFF
clone size: NA; D gene: TRBD1; V gene: TRBV6-5; J gene: TRBJ1-2; CDR3 DNA: TGTGCCACCCTGGGGGACAGGGGGCGAAACTATGGCTACACCTTC; CDR3 protein: CATLGDRGRNYGYTF
clone size: NA; D gene: TRBD2; V gene: TRBV2; J gene: TRBJ2-7; CDR3 DNA: TGTGCCAGCGGACTAGCGGCGTCCTACGAGCAGTACTTC; CDR3 protein: CASGLAASYEQYF
clone size: NA; D gene: NA; V gene: TRBV18; J gene: TRBJ2-7; CDR3 DNA: TGTGCCAGCTCATCGGGGGTCGGAACCTACGAGCAGTACTTC; CDR3 protein: CASSSGVGTYEQYF
clone size: NA; D gene: NA; V gene: TRBV5-4; J gene: TRBJ1-3; CDR3 DNA: TGTGCCAGCAGCTTTACCGGCGGGGGAAACACCATATATTTT; CDR3 protein: CASSFTGGGNTIYF
clone size: NA; D gene: TRBD2; V gene: TRBV27; J gene: TRBJ2-3; CDR3 DNA: TGTGCCAGCAGTTTATTAGCGGGAGATGGACCTAGCACAGATACGCAGTATTTT; CDR3 protein: CASSLLAGDGPSTDTQYF
clone size: NA; D gene: NA; V gene: TRBV2; J gene: TRBJ2-7; CDR3 DNA: TGTGCCAGCAGTGTATTAATAGGCACAGTCCTTGACGAGCAGTACTTC; CDR3 protein: CASSVLIGTVLDEQYF
clone size: NA; D gene: TRBD2; V gene: TRBV27; J gene: TRBJ2-1; CDR3 DNA: TGTGCCAGCAGTTTCCAGCGGGGAAACAATGAGCAGTTCTTC; CDR3 protein: CASSFQRGNNEQFF
clone size: few; D gene: NA; V gene: TRBV2; J gene: TRBJ2-1; CDR3 DNA: TGTGCCAGCAGTCCTCATCTCGGGACTCAGAATGAGCAGTTCTTC; CDR3 protein: CASSPHLGTQNEQFF
clone size: NA; D gene: TRBD1; V gene: TRBV27; J gene: TRBJ2-2; CDR3 DNA: TGTGCCAGCAGGACAGGGGGCGGCACCGGGGAGCTGTTTTTT; CDR3 protein: CASRTGGGTGELFF
clone size: NA; D gene: TRBD2; V gene: TRBV27; J gene: TRBJ2-1; CDR3 DNA: TGTGCCAGCAGCCCAGGACTAGCGGCCGACAATGAGCAGTTCTTC; CDR3 protein: CASSPGLAADNEQFF
clone size: NA; D gene: NA; V gene: TRBV29-1; J gene: TRBJ2-3; CDR3 DNA: TGCAGTTATGGGGTCCCTAGCGTGAGGGCTAGCACAGATACGCAGTATTTT; CDR3 protein: CSYGVPSVRASTDTQYF
clone size: NA; D gene: TRBD2; V gene: TRBV23-1; J gene: TRBJ2-1; CDR3 DNA: TGCGCCAGCAGTCAATCACCTAGCGGGGGCTCCTACAATGAGCAGTTCTTC; CDR3 protein: CASSQSPSGGSYNEQFF
clone size: NA; D gene: TRBD1; V gene: TRBV7-9; J gene: TRBJ2-2; CDR3 DNA: TGTGCCAGCAGCCGTCTAGGACAGGGTGCCACCGGGGAGCTGTTTTTT; CDR3 protein: CASSRLGQGATGELFF
clone size: once; D gene: TRBD1; V gene: TRBV6-7; J gene: TRBJ2-7; CDR3 DNA: TGTGCCAGCAGCTCCCGTCGACAGGGGGCAATTGGCTCCTACGAGCAGTACTTC; CDR3 protein: CASSSRRQGAIGSYEQYF
clone size: NA; D gene: TRBD2; V gene: TRBV18; J gene: TRBJ2-3; CDR3 DNA: TGTGCCACCGAGGGAGGGACCCGCACAGATACGCAGTATTTT; CDR3 protein: CATEGGTRTDTQYF
clone size: few; D gene: TRBD2; V gene: TRBV4-2; J gene: TRBJ2-3; CDR3 DNA: TGTGCCAGCAGTCAGGGCGAGGGGACTAGCTTCGCAGATACGCAGTATTTT; CDR3 protein: CASSQGEGTSFADTQYF
clone size: NA; D gene: TRBD1; V gene: TRBV16; J gene: TRBJ2-7; CDR3 DNA: TGTGCCAGCAGCCAATGGCACTCCGGGACAGAAAACGAGCAGTACTTC; CDR3 protein: CASSQWHSGTENEQYF
clone size: NA; D gene: TRBD1; V gene: TRBV2; J gene: TRBJ2-5; CDR3 DNA: TGTGCCAGCAAGGCTGACAGGGCATCCTATGAGCAGTACTTC; CDR3 protein: CASKADRASYEQYF
clone size: NA; D gene: TRBD1; V gene: TRBV18; J gene: TRBJ2-5; CDR3 DNA: TGTGCCAGCTCAACAAACAGGGGTTTCCAGTACTTC; CDR3 protein: CASSTNRGFQYF
clone size: NA; D gene: NA; V gene: TRBV6-5; J gene: TRBJ1-2; CDR3 DNA: TGTGCCAGCAGTTACTCGAGGGAAGGGGGGGATTATGGCTACACCTTC; CDR3 protein: CASSYSREGGDYGYTF
clone size: NA; D gene: NA; V gene: TRBV4-1; J gene: TRBJ2-1; CDR3 DNA: TGCGCCAGCAGCCAAGATCGGGACTTCTACTACAATGAGCAGTTCTTC; CDR3 protein: CASSQDRDFYYNEQFF
clone size: NA; D gene: TRBD2; V gene: TRBV27; J gene: TRBJ2-5; CDR3 DNA: TGTGCCAGCAGTATACTAGCGGCCGAGGGGACCCAGTACTTC; CDR3 protein: CASSILAAEGTQYF
clone size: NA; D gene: TRBD1; V gene: TRBV6-7; J gene: TRBJ1-1; CDR3 DNA: TGTGCCGACTCCTACAGGGGGAACGTTTTCATGAACACTGAAGCTTTCTTT; CDR3 protein: CADSYRGNVFMNTEAFF
clone size: NA; D gene: TRBD1; V gene: TRBV29-1; J gene: TRBJ1-1; CDR3 DNA: TGCAGCGGTATGACAGGGAGCACTGAAGCTTTCTTT; CDR3 protein: CSGMTGSTEAFF
clone size: NA; D gene: TRBD2; V gene: TRBV28; J gene: TRBJ2-5; CDR3 DNA: TGTGCCAGCAGTTCCGCATATCCCGGGACTAGCGGGAGATGGTTCCAAGAGACCCAGTACTTC; CDR3 protein: CASSSAYPGTSGRWFQETQYF
clone size: NA; D gene: NA; V gene: TRBV7-9; J gene: TRBJ2-6; CDR3 DNA: TGTTCCAGCAGCGGGGGACAGCGCTCTGGGGCCAACGTCCTGACTTTC; CDR3 protein: CSSSGGQRSGANVLTF
clone size: NA; D gene: TRBD1; V gene: TRBV7-9; J gene: TRBJ2-2; CDR3 DNA: TGTTCCAGCAGCCCCAAGGGGGACAGGGGTCCGCTCACCGGGGAGCTGTTTTTT; CDR3 protein: CSSSPKGDRGPLTGELFF
clone size: few; D gene: NA; V gene: TRBV27; J gene: TRBJ2-3; CDR3 DNA: TGTGCCAGCAGTTTACAACAGGTGTCAGATACGCAGTATTTT; CDR3 protein: CASSLQQVSDTQYF
clone size: NA; D gene: NA; V gene: TRBV15; J gene: TRBJ2-3; CDR3 DNA: TGTGCCACCAGCAGAGCGGTCGGAACAGCTTTCACAGATACGCAGTATTTT; CDR3 protein: CATSRAVGTAFTDTQYF
clone size: NA; D gene: TRBD1; V gene: TRBV28; J gene: TRBJ1-2; CDR3 DNA: TGTGCCAGCAGTTCACAAGGGGGCAAGGACTATGGCTACACCTTC; CDR3 protein: CASSSQGGKDYGYTF
clone size: NA; D gene: TRBD1; V gene: TRBV2; J gene: TRBJ1-4; CDR3 DNA: TGTGCCAGCAGCGGGACAGGGCCTAATGAAAAACTGTTTTTT; CDR3 protein: CASSGTGPNEKLFF
clone size: NA; D gene: NA; V gene: TRBV9; J gene: TRBJ1-3; CDR3 DNA: TGTGCCAGCAGTGGGGCCCCTAGGGGAAACACCATATATTTT; CDR3 protein: CASSGAPRGNTIYF
clone size: NA; D gene: TRBD2; V gene: TRBV9; J gene: TRBJ2-3; CDR3 DNA: TGTGCCAGCAGCGTCGGGACTAGCGGCACAGATACGCAGTATTTT; CDR3 protein: CASSVGTSGTDTQYF
clone size: NA; D gene: TRBD1; V gene: TRBV27; J gene: TRBJ1-2; CDR3 DNA: TGTGCCAGCAGCTCCACGGGGGACAGGGGACAAGGCTACACCTTC; CDR3 protein: CASSSTGDRGQGYTF
clone size: NA; D gene: TRBD1; V gene: TRBV11-3; J gene: TRBJ2-5; CDR3 DNA: TGTGCCAGCAGCTTGGACAGGGAAGAGACCCAGTACTTC; CDR3 protein: CASSLDREETQYF
clone size: once; D gene: TRBD1; V gene: TRBV6-1; J gene: TRBJ2-7; CDR3 DNA: TGTGCCAGCAGTGATACAGGACAGGGAAGTTTC; CDR3 protein: CASSDTGQGSF
clone size: NA; D gene: NA; V gene: TRBV15; J gene: TRBJ2-2; CDR3 DNA: TGTGCCACCAGCAGAGATAGGCTAGCGTCCGGGGAGCTGTTTTTT; CDR3 protein: CATSRDRLASGELFF
clone size: few; D gene: TRBD1; V gene: TRBV28; J gene: TRBJ2-1; CDR3 DNA: TGTGCCAGCAGCATATTACAGGGGACCTCCTACAATGAGCAGTTCTTC; CDR3 protein: CASSILQGTSYNEQFF
clone size: NA; D gene: NA; V gene: TRBV7-9; J gene: TRBJ2-1; CDR3 DNA: TGTGCCAGCTCCTCGGGTGTCTGGAGTGAGCAGTTCTTC; CDR3 protein: CASSSGVWSEQFF
clone size: NA; D gene: NA; V gene: TRBV7-9; J gene: TRBJ2-7; CDR3 DNA: TGTGCCAGCAGCTTAGAGACAGTCGAGCAGTACTTC; CDR3 protein: CASSLETVEQYF
clone size: NA; D gene: NA; V gene: TRBV27; J gene: TRBJ1-5; CDR3 DNA: TGTGCCAGCAGCCCCGGTTTCAATCAGCCCCAGCATTTT; CDR3 protein: CASSPGFNQPQHF
clone size: NA; D gene: NA; V gene: TRBV2; J gene: TRBJ1-1; CDR3 DNA: TGTGCCAGCAGGCCCGCAACCCGGCGGGCTTTCTTT; CDR3 protein: CASRPATRRAFF
clone size: few; D gene: NA; V gene: TRBV7-3; J gene: TRBJ2-3; CDR3 DNA: TGTGCCAGCAGCTTAATCTCCTTGACCCGAGAGGACACAGATACGCAGTATTTT; CDR3 protein: CASSLISLTREDTDTQYF
clone size: once; D gene: NA; V gene: TRBV7-9; J gene: TRBJ2-2; CDR3 DNA: TGTGCCAGCAGATCACTGGGGGGGCTATCTACCGGGGAGCTGTTTTTT; CDR3 protein: CASRSLGGLSTGELFF
clone size: NA; D gene: NA; V gene: TRBV2; J gene: TRBJ2-7; CDR3 DNA: TGTGCCAGCAGCCTAAAACCGACAGTTTCCTACGAGCAGTACTTC; CDR3 protein: CASSLKPTVSYEQYF
clone size: few; D gene: NA; V gene: TRBV6-5; J gene: TRBJ1-2; CDR3 DNA: TGTGCCAGCAGTTACTCGAGTACAGGGTGGTATGGCTACACCTTC; CDR3 protein: CASSYSSTGWYGYTF
clone size: NA; D gene: TRBD2; V gene: TRBV7-3; J gene: TRBJ2-3; CDR3 DNA: TGTGCCAGCAGCCGCCCGACTAGCCGCACAGATACGCAGTATTTT; CDR3 protein: CASSRPTSRTDTQYF
clone size: few; D gene: NA; V gene: TRBV28; J gene: TRBJ1-1; CDR3 DNA: TGTGCCAGCAGTTTATGGGGTAGCTCGTACACTGAAGCTTTCTTT; CDR3 protein: CASSLWGSSYTEAFF
clone size: few; D gene: TRBD2; V gene: TRBV7-2; J gene: TRBJ2-3; CDR3 DNA: TGTGCCAGCAGCTTAAAGCGGGAGTCGCAGTATTTT; CDR3 protein: CASSLKRESQYF
clone size: few; D gene: TRBD2; V gene: TRBV5-1; J gene: TRBJ2-1; CDR3 DNA: TGCGCCAGCAGCTCGGGACTAGCTCCCGGAAGGGTCTACAATGAGCAGTTCTTC; CDR3 protein: CASSSGLAPGRVYNEQFF
clone size: NA; D gene: NA; V gene: TRBV4-3; J gene: TRBJ2-7; CDR3 DNA: TGCGCCAGCAGCCAAGGGGGAGGGGGTACCCACGAGCAGTACTTC; CDR3 protein: CASSQGGGGTHEQYF
clone size: few; D gene: TRBD2; V gene: TRBV7-8; J gene: TRBJ2-7; CDR3 DNA: TGTGCCAGCAGCTCCCGGGCTATGGGGGGGGTCAACGAGCAGTACTTC; CDR3 protein: CASSSRAMGGVNEQYF